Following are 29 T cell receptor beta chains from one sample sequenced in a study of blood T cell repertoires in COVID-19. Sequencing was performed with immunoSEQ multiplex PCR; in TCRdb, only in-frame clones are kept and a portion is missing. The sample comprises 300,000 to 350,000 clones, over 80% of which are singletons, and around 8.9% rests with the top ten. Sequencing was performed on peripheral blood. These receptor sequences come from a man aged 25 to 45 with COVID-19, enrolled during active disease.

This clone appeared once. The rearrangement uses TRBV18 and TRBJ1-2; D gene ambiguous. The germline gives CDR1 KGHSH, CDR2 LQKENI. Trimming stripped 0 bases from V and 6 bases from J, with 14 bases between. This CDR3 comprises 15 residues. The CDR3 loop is CASSPPSVQSDGYTF. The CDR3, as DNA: TGTGCCAGCTCACCACCCTCTGTACAGTCGGATGGCTACACCTTC.

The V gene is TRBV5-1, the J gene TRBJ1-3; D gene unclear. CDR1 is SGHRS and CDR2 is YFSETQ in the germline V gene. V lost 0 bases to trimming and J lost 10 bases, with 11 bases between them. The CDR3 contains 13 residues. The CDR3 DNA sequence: TGCGCCAGCAGCTTGGCCGGGGAGAGGACCATATATTTT. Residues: CASSLAGERTIYF.

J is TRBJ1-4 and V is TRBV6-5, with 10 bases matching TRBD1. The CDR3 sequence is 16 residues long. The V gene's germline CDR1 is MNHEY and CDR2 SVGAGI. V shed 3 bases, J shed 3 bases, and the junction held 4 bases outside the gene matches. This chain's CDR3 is CASSYVGQGANEKLFF. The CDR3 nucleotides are TGTGCCAGCAGTTATGTAGGACAGGGGGCTAATGAAAAACTGTTTTTT.

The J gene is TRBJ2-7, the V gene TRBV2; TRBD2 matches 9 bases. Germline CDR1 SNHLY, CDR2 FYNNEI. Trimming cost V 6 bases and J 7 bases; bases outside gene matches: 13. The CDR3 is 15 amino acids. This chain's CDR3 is CASSKPGTSSQEQYF. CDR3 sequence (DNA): TGTGCCAGCAGCAAACCCGGGACTAGCTCTCAAGAGCAGTACTTC.

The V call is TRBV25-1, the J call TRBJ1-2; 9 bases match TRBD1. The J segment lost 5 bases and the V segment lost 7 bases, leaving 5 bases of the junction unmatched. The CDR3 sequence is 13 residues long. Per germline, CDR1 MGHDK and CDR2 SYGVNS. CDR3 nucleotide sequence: TGTGCCAGCAATGCCGGGACAGGGTATGGCTACACCTTC. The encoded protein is CASNAGTGYGYTF.

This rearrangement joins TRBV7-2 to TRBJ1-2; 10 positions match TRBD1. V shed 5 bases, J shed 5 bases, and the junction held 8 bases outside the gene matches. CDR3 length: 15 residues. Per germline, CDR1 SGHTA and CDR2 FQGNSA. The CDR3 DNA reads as TGTGCCAGCAGCCAAACCGGGACAGGGGCGTATGGCTACACCTTC. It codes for CASSQTGTGAYGYTF.

Written as DNA, the CDR3 is TGTGCCACCAGTGATTTCGCAGGGGCGAGCACAGATACGCAGTATTTT. This sequence encodes CATSDFAGASTDTQYF. V usage is TRBV24-1 and J usage is TRBJ2-3, with D possibly matching TRBD1 (6 bases). Germline CDR1 KGHDR, CDR2 SFDVKD. V gave up 1 base and J gave up 0 bases, with 10 bases separating them. The length of the CDR3 is 16 residues.

The CDR3 bases are TGTGCCAGCTCACCATTTGGAGGCGACGAGCAGTACTTC. Its translation: CASSPFGGDEQYF. The rearrangement links TRBV18 to TRBJ2-7; possibly TRBD2 for D (5 bases). The CDR3 contains 13 residues. Trimming stripped 2 bases from V and 5 bases from J, with 10 bases between. CDR1 and CDR2 (germline): KGHSH, LQKENI.

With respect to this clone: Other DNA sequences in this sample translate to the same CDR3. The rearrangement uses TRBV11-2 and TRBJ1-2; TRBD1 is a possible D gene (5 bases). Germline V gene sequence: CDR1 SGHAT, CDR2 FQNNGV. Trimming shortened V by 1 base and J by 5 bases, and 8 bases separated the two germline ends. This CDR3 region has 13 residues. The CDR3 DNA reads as TGTGCCAGCAGCTTAGGGGGGGGTTATGGCTACACCTTC. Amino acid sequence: CASSLGGGYGYTF.

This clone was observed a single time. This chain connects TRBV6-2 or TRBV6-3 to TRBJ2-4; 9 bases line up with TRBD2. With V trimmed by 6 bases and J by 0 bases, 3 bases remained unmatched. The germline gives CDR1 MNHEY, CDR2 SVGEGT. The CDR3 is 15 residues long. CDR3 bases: TGTGCCAGCAGCCGCGGGGGGGAAGCCAAAAACATTCAGTACTTC. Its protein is CASSRGGEAKNIQYF.

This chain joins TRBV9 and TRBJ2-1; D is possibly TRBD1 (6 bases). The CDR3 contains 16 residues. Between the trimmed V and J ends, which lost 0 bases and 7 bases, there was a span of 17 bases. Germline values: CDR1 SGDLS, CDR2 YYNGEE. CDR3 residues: CASSVGETGLVNEQFF. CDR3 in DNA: TGTGCCAGCAGCGTAGGCGAGACAGGTCTTGTAAATGAGCAGTTCTTC.

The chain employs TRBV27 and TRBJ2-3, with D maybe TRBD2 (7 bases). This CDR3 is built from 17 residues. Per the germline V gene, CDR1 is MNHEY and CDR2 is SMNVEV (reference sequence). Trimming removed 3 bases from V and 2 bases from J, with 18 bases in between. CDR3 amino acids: CASSLDMGGPSTDTQYF. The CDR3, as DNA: TGTGCCAGCAGTTTGGACATGGGGGGGCCCTCCACAGATACGCAGTATTTT.

The CDR3 protein is CASSKSGGVSNEQFF. CDR3 nucleotides: TGTGCCAGCAGCAAAAGCGGGGGGGTAAGCAATGAGCAGTTCTTC. The J gene is TRBJ2-1, the V gene TRBV4-2; TRBD2 matches 10 bases. V was clipped by 5 bases and J by 6 bases; unmatched bases: 7. The CDR3 has 15 amino acids. Germline V gives CDR1 LGHNA, CDR2 YNFKEQ.

The CDR3 coding sequence is TGTGCCAGCAGCGTAGACGGCGGGAGTACCGGGGAGCTGTTTTTT. This sequence encodes CASSVDGGSTGELFF. The chain uses TRBV9 and TRBJ2-2; 7 bases are a match to TRBD2. Germline trimming cut 0 bases from V and 5 bases from J; bases unmatched to any gene: 4. This CDR3 has 15 residues. Germline lookup yields CDR1 SGDLS and CDR2 YYNGEE.

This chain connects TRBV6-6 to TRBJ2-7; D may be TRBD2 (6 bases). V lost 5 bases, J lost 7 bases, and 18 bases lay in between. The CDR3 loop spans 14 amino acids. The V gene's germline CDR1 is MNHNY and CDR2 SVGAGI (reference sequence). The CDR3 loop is CASSTGTAGREQYF. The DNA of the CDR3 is TGTGCCAGCAGTACCGGGACGGCGGGAAGGGAGCAGTACTTC.

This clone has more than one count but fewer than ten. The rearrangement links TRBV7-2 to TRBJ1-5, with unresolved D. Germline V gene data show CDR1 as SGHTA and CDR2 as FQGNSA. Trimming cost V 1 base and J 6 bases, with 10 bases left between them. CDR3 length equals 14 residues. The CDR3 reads CASSLVAETQPQHF. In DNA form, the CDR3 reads TGTGCCAGCAGCTTAGTTGCGGAGACTCAGCCCCAGCATTTT. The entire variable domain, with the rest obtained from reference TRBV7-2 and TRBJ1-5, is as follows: GAGVSQSPSNKVTEKGKDVELRCDPISGHTALYWYRQSLGQGLEFLIYFQGNSAPDKSGLPSDRFSAERTGGSVSTLTIQRTQQEDSAVYLCASSLVAETQPQHFGDGTRLSIL.

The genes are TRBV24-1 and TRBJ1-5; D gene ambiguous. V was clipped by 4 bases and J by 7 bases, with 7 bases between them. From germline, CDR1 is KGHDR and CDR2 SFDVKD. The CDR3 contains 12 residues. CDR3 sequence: CATSDPGQPQHF. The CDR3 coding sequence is TGTGCCACCAGTGACCCCGGGCAGCCCCAGCATTTT.

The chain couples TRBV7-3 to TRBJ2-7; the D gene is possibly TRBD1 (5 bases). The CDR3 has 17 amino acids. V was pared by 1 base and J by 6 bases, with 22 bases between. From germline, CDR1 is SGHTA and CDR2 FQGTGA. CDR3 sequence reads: CASSLKPEQGRNPEQYF. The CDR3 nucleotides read TGTGCCAGCAGCTTAAAACCGGAGCAGGGCAGGAATCCCGAGCAGTACTTC.

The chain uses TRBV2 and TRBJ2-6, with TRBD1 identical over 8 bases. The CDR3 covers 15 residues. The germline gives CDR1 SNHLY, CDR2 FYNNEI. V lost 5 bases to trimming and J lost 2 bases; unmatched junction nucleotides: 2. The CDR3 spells CASSRDRTGANVLTF. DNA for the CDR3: TGTGCCAGCAGTCGGGACAGGACTGGGGCCAACGTCCTGACTTTC. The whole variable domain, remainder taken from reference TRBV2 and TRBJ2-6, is EPEVTQTPSHQVTQMGQEVILRCVPISNHLYFYWYRQILGQKVEFLVSFYNNEISEKSEIFDDQFSVERPDGSNFTLKIRSTKLEDSAMYFCASSRDRTGANVLTFGAGSRLTVL.

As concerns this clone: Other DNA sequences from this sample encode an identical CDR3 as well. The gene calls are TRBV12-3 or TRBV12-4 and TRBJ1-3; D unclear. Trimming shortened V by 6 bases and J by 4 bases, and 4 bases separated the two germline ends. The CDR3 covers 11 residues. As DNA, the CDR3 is TGTGCCAGCAGCCTAGGAAACACCATATATTTT. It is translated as CASSLGNTIYF.

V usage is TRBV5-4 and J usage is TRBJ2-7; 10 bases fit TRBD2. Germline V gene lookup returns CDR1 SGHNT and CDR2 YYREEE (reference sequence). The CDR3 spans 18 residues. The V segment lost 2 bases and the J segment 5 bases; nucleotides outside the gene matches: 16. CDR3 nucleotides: TGTGCCAGCAGCTTATCCTGGAGTCAGCGGGAGGGCCGGAACGAGCAGTACTTC. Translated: CASSLSWSQREGRNEQYF.

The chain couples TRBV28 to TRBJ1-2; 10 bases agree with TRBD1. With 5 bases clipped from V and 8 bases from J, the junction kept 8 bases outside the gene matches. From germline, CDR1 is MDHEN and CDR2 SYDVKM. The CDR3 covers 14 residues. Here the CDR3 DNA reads TGTGCCAGCAGTGGGACAGGGGTCAGTAGGGGCTACACCTTC. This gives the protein CASSGTGVSRGYTF.

The CDR3 region is CASGVDLAGNTIYF. Here the CDR3 DNA reads TGTGCCAGCGGCGTCGACTTAGCGGGAAACACCATATATTTT. The rearrangement links TRBV16 to TRBJ1-3; the D is unclear. Trimming stripped 8 bases from V and 4 bases from J, with 15 bases between. Germline lookup yields CDR1 KGHSY and CDR2 FQNENV. The CDR3 runs to 14 residues.

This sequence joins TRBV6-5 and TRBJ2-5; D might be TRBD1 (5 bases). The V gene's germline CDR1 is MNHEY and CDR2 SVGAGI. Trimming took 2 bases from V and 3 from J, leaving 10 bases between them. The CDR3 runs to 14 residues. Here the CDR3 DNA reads TGTGCCAGCAGTTACATTGGGGCAGAAGAGACCCAGTACTTC. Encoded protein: CASSYIGAEETQYF.

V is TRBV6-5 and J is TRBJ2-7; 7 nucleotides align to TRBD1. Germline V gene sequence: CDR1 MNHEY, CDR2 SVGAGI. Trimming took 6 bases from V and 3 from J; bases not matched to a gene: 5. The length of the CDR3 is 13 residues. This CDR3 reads CASRDRVLYEQYF. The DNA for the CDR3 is TGTGCCAGCAGAGACAGGGTCCTCTACGAGCAGTACTTC.

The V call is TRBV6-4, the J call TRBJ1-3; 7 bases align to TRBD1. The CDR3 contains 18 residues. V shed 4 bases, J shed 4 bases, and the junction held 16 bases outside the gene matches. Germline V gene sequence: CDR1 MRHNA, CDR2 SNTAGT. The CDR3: CASSVTSNRGRAGNTIYF. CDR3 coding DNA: TGTGCCAGCAGTGTTACCTCCAACAGGGGAAGAGCCGGAAACACCATATATTTT.

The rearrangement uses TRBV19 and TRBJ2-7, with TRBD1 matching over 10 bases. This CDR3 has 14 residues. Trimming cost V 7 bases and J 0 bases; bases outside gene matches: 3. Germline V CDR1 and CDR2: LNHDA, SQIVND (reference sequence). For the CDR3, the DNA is TGTGCCAGTATCCGGACAGGGGGCTCCTACGAGCAGTACTTC. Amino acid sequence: CASIRTGGSYEQYF. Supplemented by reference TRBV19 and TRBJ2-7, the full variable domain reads DGGITQSPKYLFRKEGQNVTLSCEQNLNHDAMYWYRQDPGQGLRLIYYSQIVNDFQKGDIAEGYSVSREKKESFPLTVTSAQKNPTAFYLCASIRTGGSYEQYFGPGTRLTVT.

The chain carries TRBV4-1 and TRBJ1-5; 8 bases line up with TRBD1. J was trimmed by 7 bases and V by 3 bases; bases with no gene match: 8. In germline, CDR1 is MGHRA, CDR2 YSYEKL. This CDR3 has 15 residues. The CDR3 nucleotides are TGCGCCAGCAGCCATCCAGGACAGGGTCACCAGCCCCAGCATTTT. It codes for CASSHPGQGHQPQHF.

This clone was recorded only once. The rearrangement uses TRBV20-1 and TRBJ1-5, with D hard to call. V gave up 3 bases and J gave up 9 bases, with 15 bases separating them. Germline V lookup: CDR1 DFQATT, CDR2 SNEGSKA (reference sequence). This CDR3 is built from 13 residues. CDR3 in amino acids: CSASTGFLRPQHF. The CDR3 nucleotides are TGCAGTGCTAGTACGGGGTTTTTACGGCCCCAGCATTTT.